The TCR beta chain under discussion was sequenced for a study of T cells in Graves' hyperthyroidism and ophthalmopathy. What was amplified from RNA transcripts were TCR beta CDR3 regions. In the first-round RT-PCR of the TCR CDR3, the HTBI primer set was used. MiXCR was run by TCRdb on the multiplex PCR reads, yielding one entry per CDR3 protein. The sample includes hundreds of thousands of distinct CDR3 sequences, about 15% of them seen just once. Trimming pared 2 bases from V and 10 bases from J, leaving 13 bases between. The CDR3 has 14 residues. Germline V gene data show CDR1 as SGHNT and CDR2 as YYREEE (reference sequence).

Sequences were obtained from blood. The receptor was derived from a man younger than 30 with Graves' ophthalmopathy. This chain connects TRBV5-4 to TRBJ1-6; TRBD1 is a possible D gene (6 bases). Written as DNA, the CDR3 is TGTGCCAGCAGCTTAGGCGAGGGGGAATCACCCCTCCACTTT. It yields the protein CASSLGEGESPLHF. Complete variable domain (other parts from reference TRBV5-4 and TRBJ1-6): ETGVTQSPTHLIKTRGQQVTLRCSSQSGHNTVSWYQQALGQGPQFIFQYYREEENGRGNFPPRFSGLQFPNYSSELNVNALELDDSALYLCASSLGEGESPLHFGNGTRLTVT.